This T cell receptor (beta chain) was documented in a study of beta chain features in type 1 diabetes. Study-wide background: No age, gender or cell yield differences were seen between patients and healthy donors. Notes on the study in general: Overrepresentation of cells with high TCR expression could result from cDNA sequencing.

For this clone: The antigen is unknown.

The length of the CDR3 is 15 residues. Germline lookup yields CDR1 SQVTM and CDR2 ANQGSEA. The V segment lost 5 bases and the J segment 12 bases; nucleotides outside the gene matches: 17. Sequencing targeted expressed TCRB transcripts, as all isolated RNA had been reverse transcribed. TCRdb's table, derived via immunoSEQ multiplex PCR, lists solely in-frame clones and lacks some. The sample lists roughly 150,000 clones, less than 9.5% occurring once. This chain joins TRBV29-1 and TRBJ2-1; 9 bases line up with TRBD2. Sequences were obtained from central memory CD4+ T cells from blood. The source of this sequence is a woman aged 18-29 years in good health. The CDR3 reads CSVWTSDDLTRGQFF. DNA for the CDR3: TGCAGCGTTTGGACTAGCGACGACCTCACCCGGGGGCAGTTCTTC.